Described below is a single TCR beta chain sequence and its context. There is no known antigen for this receptor. No quality values exist for individual bases; no much larger clone is one base distant. This sample was taken from a study of blood T cells in healthy people across ages (dated by TCRdb to between 2015 and 2017). Regarding the complete study: In model experiments, template switching captured roughly one uniquely barcoded TCR beta cDNA molecule for every two T cells. The study measured age-related changes in TCR beta repertoire diversity using deep sequencing normalized with unique cDNA molecular identifiers. The donors were split into four age groups: young (average around 17 years), middle-aged (39), aged (more than 55) and long-lived (approximately 80). To avoid experimental bias, donors of different ages were randomly spread across the sequencing lanes. The study analyzed two additional independent replicas of 1 million unique cDNA reads from the same blood draw for two donors, one aged 18 to 30 and one aged 80 or older.

Receptors were amplified or captured by 5' RACE. TCRdb shows the sequencer as Illumina HiSeq 2500. A second PCR of roughly 7 to 11 cycles was performed with a sample-barcoded 5' primer and a J-beta primer mix. Each TCR beta cDNA molecule received a unique molecular identifier from a template-switch 5' adaptor carrying 12 random nucleotides. Each sample yielded at least 2.5 million CDR3-containing paired-end reads. First-strand cDNA synthesis was performed from all RNA using the Mint cDNA synthesis kit, with priming by a TRBC-specific oligonucleotide. After uracil-DNA glycosylase treatment, a first 18-cycle PCR used universal primers M1SS and BC2_uni_R on all cDNA. The authors' analysis ran thus. For normalization, 1 million high-quality reads were randomly selected from each sample, with every read carrying a distinct molecular identifier. Reads with shared molecular identifiers were discarded instead of being binned into consensus sequences. MiTCR, with a Q25 quality threshold and the strictest error-elimination algorithm, was used for CDR3 identification, clonotype clustering and error correction. A nonparametric unseen species model using Euler transformation provided a lower-bound estimate of total TCR beta diversity. TCRdb handled the public reads itself, with Q25 trimming in fastp and clone calling in MiXCR, and kept productive beta chains. A single entry per CDR3 protein holds the most common genes and DNA from its merged rows. The V and J calls were determined by TCRdb, not by the authors. The sample table shows about 730,000 distinct CDR3 sequences, and roughly 43% are seen once. In total, the top ten clones hold around a fifth of the sample.

Donors were under 40 systemically healthy Caucasian individuals from Russia aged roughly 6 to 90 years. Each donor gave 8 to 10 milliliters of peripheral blood, drawn into EDTA-treated Vacutainer tubes. Ficoll-Paque density-gradient centrifugation was used to isolate PBMCs, with at least 6 million obtained per sample. Total RNA, at least 6 micrograms per sample, was extracted from PBMCs with Trizol reagent. The percentages of naive CD45RAhigh/CD27high T cells were determined by flow cytometry on a PBMC aliquot from every donor. What the work shows at the level of the full study, not this receptor alone: A strong correlation was found between observed TCR beta diversity and the percentage of naive T cells measured by flow cytometry. Compared with the aged group, the long-lived group had more naive CD4+ T cells, fewer expanded clones and increased TCR diversity, suggesting age selection. Estimates of total diversity based on one million sequenced T cells were considered lower bounds and underestimates. Because donor CMV infection status was unknown, age-related changes in expanded clonotypes were potentially confounded. Because profiling used bulk unsorted PBMCs, naive and antigen-experienced compartments could not be compared conclusively. As age increased, observed TCR beta diversity per million T cells dropped in a roughly linear way, and a significant reduction was already evident by age 40.

Reading the germline V gene gives CDR1 MGHRA and CDR2 YSYEKL. Spanning cysteine to phenylalanine, the CDR3 consists of 14 amino acids. The kept DNA is CDR3 alone, 42 bases in frame from the first base. This sequence originates from a woman aged 60 to 75 in good health. The source material was blood. The rearrangement joined TRBV4-1 to TRBJ2-4; 7 bases in between match TRBD1. The J call may not be correct, given that the DNA end is closer to TRBJ2-5. The CDR3 region reads CASSLTGAEETQYF. The sequenced DNA: TGCGCCAGCAGTTTAACAGGGGCGGAGGAGACCCAGTACTTC.